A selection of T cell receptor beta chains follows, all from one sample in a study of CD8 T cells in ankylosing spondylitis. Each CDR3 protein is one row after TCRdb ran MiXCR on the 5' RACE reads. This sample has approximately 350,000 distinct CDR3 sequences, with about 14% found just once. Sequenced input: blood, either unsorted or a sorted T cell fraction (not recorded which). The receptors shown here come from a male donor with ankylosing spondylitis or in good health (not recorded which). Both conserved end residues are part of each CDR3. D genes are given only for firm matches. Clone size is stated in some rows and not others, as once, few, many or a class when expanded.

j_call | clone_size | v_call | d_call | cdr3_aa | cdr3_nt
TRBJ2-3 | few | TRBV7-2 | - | CASSLGDFITDTQYF | TGTGCCAGCAGCTTAGGGGACTTTATCACAGATACGCAGTATTTT
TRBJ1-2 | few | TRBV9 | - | CASSVDPGHKANYGYTF | TGTGCCAGCAGCGTAGATCCGGGGCACAAAGCTAACTATGGCTACACCTTC
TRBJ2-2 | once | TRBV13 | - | CASSDRFRGNTGELFF | TGTGCCAGCAGCGACAGATTCAGAGGGAACACCGGGGAGCTGTTTTTT
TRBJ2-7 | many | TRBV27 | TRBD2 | CASSVLAGEGAYEQYF | TGTGCCAGCAGTGTACTAGCGGGAGAGGGCGCCTACGAGCAGTACTTC
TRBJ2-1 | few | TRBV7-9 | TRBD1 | CASSFDRDSNNEQFF | TGTGCCAGCAGCTTCGACCGGGACAGTAACAATGAGCAGTTCTTC
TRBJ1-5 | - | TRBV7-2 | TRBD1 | CASSFTGVSNQPQHF | TGTGCCAGCAGCTTCACAGGGGTTAGCAATCAGCCCCAGCATTTT
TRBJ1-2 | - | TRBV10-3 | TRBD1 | CAISEFRQGDRLNGYTF | TGTGCCATCAGTGAGTTCCGACAGGGTGACCGTCTAAACGGCTACACCTTC
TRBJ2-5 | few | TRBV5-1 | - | CASSSTGTETQYF | TGCGCCAGCAGCTCTACAGGGACGGAGACCCAGTACTTC
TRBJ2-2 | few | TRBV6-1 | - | CASKDKGVGELFF | TGTGCCAGCAAAGATAAGGGCGTCGGGGAGCTGTTTTTT
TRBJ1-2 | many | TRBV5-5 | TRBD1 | CASSNTGTVYGYTF | TGTGCCAGCAGCAATACCGGGACAGTCTATGGCTACACCTTC
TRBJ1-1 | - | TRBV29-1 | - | CSVREGDHTEAFF | TGCAGCGTTCGAGAGGGGGATCACACTGAAGCTTTCTTT
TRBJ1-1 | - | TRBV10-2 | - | CASKKEGGGGSTEAFF | TGCGCCAGCAAGAAGGAGGGTGGTGGGGGTAGCACTGAAGCTTTCTTT
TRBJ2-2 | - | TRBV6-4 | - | CATRGQVDTGELFF | TGTGCCACCAGAGGGCAGGTTGACACCGGGGAGCTGTTTTTT
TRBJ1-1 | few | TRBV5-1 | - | CASSRGRDTEAFF | TGCGCCAGCAGCAGGGGGAGGGACACTGAAGCTTTCTTT
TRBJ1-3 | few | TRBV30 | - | CAWSVSTSGNTIYF | TGTGCCTGGAGTGTATCCACCTCTGGAAACACCATATATTTT
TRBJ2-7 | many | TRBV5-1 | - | CASRFGISDYEQYF | TGCGCCAGCAGGTTCGGGATATCGGACTACGAGCAGTACTTC